These 30 T cell receptor beta chains share one sample of origin, sequenced in a study of lymphopenia after photon versus proton radiotherapy (dated by TCRdb to between 2018 and 2021). Library method: the immunoSEQ multiplex PCR assay. TCRdb mirrors the immuneACCESS table, restricted to in-frame sequences. Some clones are absent from its copies; in checked studies, under half trace to an unresolved V gene, and the reason for the others is unknown. The table for this sample lists under 80,000 clones; about 90% of them were counted only once. More than 2% of the sample comes from the top ten. This specimen was peripheral blood, taken from a patient treated with photon-based radiotherapy. The source of these receptors is a man aged 40-50 years with gastric cancer.

The chain joins TRBV7-2 to TRBJ1-4; D unresolved. The CDR3 consists of 15 residues. Trimming shortened V by 4 bases and J by 4 bases, and 13 bases separated the two germline ends. Germline V gives CDR1 SGHTA, CDR2 FQGNSA. Here the CDR3 reads CASSSVRDYNEKLFF. Written as DNA, the CDR3 is TGTGCCAGCAGCTCTGTACGGGATTATAATGAAAAACTGTTTTTT.

The J gene is TRBJ2-7, the V gene TRBV7-8, with D perhaps TRBD1 (6 bases). V was trimmed by 5 bases and J by 0 bases, leaving 11 bases between them. The CDR3 loop spans 14 amino acids. From germline, CDR1 is SGHVS and CDR2 FQNEAQ. DNA of the CDR3: TGTGCCAGCAGCCGCAGACAGGCCTCCTACGAGCAGTACTTC. Encoded protein: CASSRRQASYEQYF. Variable domain in full (rest from reference TRBV7-8 and TRBJ2-7): GAGVSQSPRYKVAKRGQDVALRCDPISGHVSLFWYQQALGQGPEFLTYFQNEAQLDKSGLPSDRFFAERPEGSVSTLKIQRTQQEDSAVYLCASSRRQASYEQYFGPGTRLTVT.

This clone was seen once. This chain links TRBV5-8 with TRBJ2-3; 8 bases are a match to TRBD2. V lost 4 bases and J lost 3; bases outside the gene matches: 7. CDR3 length equals 15 residues. From germline, CDR1 is SGHTS and CDR2 YDEGEE. The CDR3 bases are TGTGCCAGCAGCAGGGGACTAGTGAAGACAGATACGCAGTATTTT. This sequence encodes CASSRGLVKTDTQYF.

V gene TRBV6-1 combines with J gene TRBJ2-3, with D tentatively TRBD1 (6 bases). The V end lost 5 bases, the J end lost 0 bases, and 9 bases lay between the germline ends. The V gene's germline CDR1 is MNHNS and CDR2 SASEGT. The CDR3 extends over 14 amino acids. The CDR3 loop reads CASSWTDSTDTQYF. CDR3 DNA sequence: TGTGCCAGCAGTTGGACAGATAGCACAGATACGCAGTATTTT.

This clone was counted a single time. The chain links TRBV29-1 to TRBJ2-3; the D call may be TRBD1 or TRBD2 (5 bases each). V lost 6 bases, J lost 5 bases, and 12 bases lay in between. The germline V gene encodes CDR1 SQVTM and CDR2 ANQGSEA. This CDR3 is built from 12 residues. Here the CDR3 DNA reads TGCAGCGTCCAAGTGGGGGTAGATACGCAGTATTTT. Its translation is CSVQVGVDTQYF.

There are a few counts of this clone. The chain has TRBV7-9 and TRBJ2-7; weak D call: TRBD2 (5 bases). Trimming stripped 4 bases from V and 2 bases from J, with 12 bases between. This CDR3 is built from 14 residues. Looked up from germline, CDR1 is SEHNR and CDR2 is FQNEAQ (reference sequence). CDR3: CASSSDLQAYEQYF. The CDR3 nucleotides read TGTGCCAGCAGCTCGGACTTACAAGCCTACGAGCAGTACTTC.

The CDR3 DNA reads TGTGCCAGCAGTGAGTCCACCTATGGCTACACCTTC. Its translation is CASSESTYGYTF. This sequence joins TRBV6-1 and TRBJ1-2; D is undetermined. V lost 3 bases and J 4 bases, leaving 6 bases between the germline ends. This CDR3 region has 12 residues. Per the germline V gene, CDR1 is MNHNS and CDR2 is SASEGT.

The table lists this clone with a few counts. The rearrangement uses TRBV2 and TRBJ2-7, with TRBD2 matching 12 bases. This CDR3 region has 16 residues. Germline V gives CDR1 SNHLY, CDR2 FYNNEI. J lost 4 bases, V lost 6 bases, and 10 bases had no gene match. The CDR3, as DNA: TGTGCCAGCAGCCCCTTGACTAGCGGGGGACCATACGAGCAGTACTTC. Translation: CASSPLTSGGPYEQYF.

The chain uses TRBV6-5 and TRBJ1-1; possibly TRBD1 for D (5 bases). The CDR3 consists of 15 residues. CDR1 and CDR2 (germline): MNHEY, SVGAGI. Trimming removed 4 bases from V and 7 bases from J, with 19 bases in between. This chain's CDR3 is CASSLTPGVGVEAFF. The DNA of the CDR3 is TGTGCCAGCAGTTTGACCCCGGGGGTTGGGGTTGAAGCTTTCTTT.

This rearrangement joins TRBV5-6 to TRBJ2-7; TRBD2 might be the D (6 bases). Germline CDR1 is SGHDT and CDR2 is YYEEEE. V lost 7 bases and J 5 bases, leaving 16 bases between the germline ends. The CDR3 runs 13 residues. The CDR3 sequence is CASAGNLLDEQYF. CDR3 sequence (DNA): TGTGCCAGCGCGGGAAACCTTCTCGACGAGCAGTACTTC. The full variable domain, with the rest looked up from reference TRBV5-6 and TRBJ2-7, is DAGVTQSPTHLIKTRGQQVTLRCSPKSGHDTVSWYQQALGQGPQFIFQYYEEEERQRGNFPDRFSGHQFPNYSSELNVNALLLGDSALYLCASAGNLLDEQYFGPGTRLTVT.

This clone has a handful of counts. This sequence joins TRBV9 and TRBJ1-2; no clear D. The CDR3 loop spans 15 amino acids. CDR1 and CDR2 (germline): SGDLS, YYNGEE. Trimming removed 5 bases from V and 4 bases from J, with 18 bases in between. This chain's CDR3 is CASSPRHTEGYGYTF. DNA for the CDR3: TGTGCCAGCAGTCCTCGACACACGGAAGGCTATGGCTACACCTTC. Full variable domain (outside the CDR3, taken from reference TRBV9 and TRBJ1-2): DSGVTQTPKHLITATGQRVTLRCSPRSGDLSVYWYQQSLDQGLQFLIQYYNGEERAKGNILERFSAQQFPDLHSELNLSSLELGDSALYFCASSPRHTEGYGYTFGSGTRLTVV.

The chain couples TRBV18 to TRBJ1-1; D may be TRBD1 (5 bases). This CDR3 has 13 amino acids. Per germline, CDR1 KGHSH and CDR2 LQKENI. The V and J ends lost 10 bases and 3 bases respectively, with 15 bases between them. As DNA, the CDR3 is TGTGCCACCTCTTCGGGGCCGGACACTGAAGCTTTCTTT. It encodes CATSSGPDTEAFF.

This sequence joins TRBV19 and TRBJ1-4, with a tentative D call TRBD1 (5 bases). This CDR3 comprises 13 residues. Germline V lookup: CDR1 LNHDA, CDR2 SQIVND (reference sequence). Trimming took off 5 bases at V and 4 bases at J, with 8 bases between the two ends. CDR3 DNA sequence: TGTGCCAGTAGTGGGGACGATAATGAAAAACTGTTTTTT. Translated: CASSGDDNEKLFF.

This chain joins TRBV7-3 and TRBJ2-3, with TRBD2 matching 11 bases. CDR3 length equals 17 residues. The V gene end was trimmed by 0 bases and the J gene end by 2 bases; junction bases not matched to a gene: 4. In germline, CDR1 is SGHTA, CDR2 FQGTGA. This chain's CDR3 is CASSLTSSGGPTDTQYF. The CDR3 nucleotides read TGTGCCAGCAGCTTAACTTCTAGCGGGGGGCCCACAGATACGCAGTATTTT.

The rearrangement uses TRBV19 and TRBJ2-1; D uncertain. The length of the CDR3 is 16 residues. Trimming shortened V by 5 bases and J by 7 bases, and 21 bases separated the two germline ends. Germline loops: CDR1 LNHDA, CDR2 SQIVND (reference sequence). CDR3: CASSPDLASRWNEQFF. The CDR3 DNA reads TGTGCCAGTAGTCCTGACTTAGCCTCAAGGTGGAATGAGCAGTTCTTC.

V is TRBV5-1 and J is TRBJ2-1; D is undetermined. The CDR3 is 14 residues long. CDR1 is SGHRS, CDR2 YFSETQ, per germline. The ends were cut back, 0 bases at V and 5 bases at J, with 9 bases in the middle. Here the CDR3 reads CASSLGTVNNEQFF. The CDR3 DNA is TGCGCCAGCAGCTTGGGGACGGTGAACAATGAGCAGTTCTTC.

The table lists this clone with a few counts. The gene calls are TRBV27 and TRBJ1-2; 10 positions agree with TRBD1. V shed 6 bases, J shed 6 bases, and the junction held 7 bases outside the gene matches. This CDR3 is built from 14 residues. From germline, CDR1 is MNHEY and CDR2 SMNVEV (reference sequence). The chain's CDR3 is CASSSLGTGDGYTF. CDR3 coding DNA: TGTGCCAGCAGCTCTCTCGGGACAGGGGATGGCTACACCTTC.

CDR3 in DNA: TGCAGTGCTCTGGACCCGAATGAGCAGTTCTTC. It encodes CSALDPNEQFF. The chain joins TRBV20-1 to TRBJ2-1; no firm D call. Per the germline V gene, CDR1 is DFQATT and CDR2 is SNEGSKA (reference sequence). The CDR3 length is 11 residues. V dropped 5 bases and J dropped 7 bases, with 9 bases sitting between them.

The rearrangement joins TRBV14 to TRBJ1-1; TRBD1 matches 7 bases. CDR3 length: 13 residues. Germline V lookup: CDR1 SGHDN, CDR2 FVKESK. V was pared by 0 bases and J by 11 bases, with 6 bases of the junction left unmatched. The CDR3 region is CASSQDWSGGAFF. In DNA, the CDR3 is TGTGCCAGCAGCCAAGATTGGTCAGGGGGGGCTTTCTTT.

The CDR3 sequence: CASSPSPPTYSNQPQHF. In DNA form, the CDR3 reads TGTGCCAGCTCACCATCTCCTCCCACGTATAGCAATCAGCCCCAGCATTTT. This rearrangement joins TRBV18 to TRBJ1-5; D not resolved. Germline CDR1 KGHSH, CDR2 LQKENI. Trimming left V 2 bases short and J 0 bases short, with 14 bases between. CDR3 length equals 17 residues.

The CDR3 region has the DNA TGTGCCAGCAGTGGGGGGGCAGACAGAACTGGGGCCAACGTCCTGACTTTC. The encoded protein is CASSGGADRTGANVLTF. The rearrangement joins TRBV2 to TRBJ2-6; either TRBD1 or TRBD2 may supply D (6 bases each). Looked up from germline, CDR1 is SNHLY and CDR2 is FYNNEI. The V gene lost 4 bases and the J gene lost 2 bases, with 15 bases spanning the gap. The CDR3 sequence is 17 residues long.

The chain combines TRBV18 with TRBJ1-5; D may be TRBD1 (5 bases). The CDR3 length is 15 residues. Germline V lookup: CDR1 KGHSH, CDR2 LQKENI. Trimming removed 5 bases at V and 0 bases at J, with 11 bases between. CDR3 sequence reads: CASSTTGTSNQPQHF. The CDR3 bases are TGTGCCAGCTCAACAACCGGGACTAGCAATCAGCCCCAGCATTTT.

The chain joins TRBV11-2 to TRBJ1-1, with 8 bases aligning to TRBD1. CDR1 SGHAT and CDR2 FQNNGV come from the germline V gene. V lost 5 bases and J lost 4; bases outside the gene matches: 6. The CDR3 length is 14 residues. The CDR3 loop is CASSRTGSGTEAFF. For the CDR3, the DNA is TGTGCCAGCAGCCGGACAGGGTCGGGCACTGAAGCTTTCTTT. Variable domain in full (rest from reference TRBV11-2 and TRBJ1-1): EAGVAQSPRYKIIEKRQSVAFWCNPISGHATLYWYQQILGQGPKLLIQFQNNGVVDDSQLPKDRFSAERLKGVDSTLKIQPAKLEDSAVYLCASSRTGSGTEAFFGQGTRLTVV.

This rearrangement joins TRBV19 to TRBJ1-6; D not certain. The CDR3 runs to 15 residues. Germline CDR1 reads LNHDA; CDR2 reads SQIVND (reference sequence). With 1 base removed from V and 6 bases from J, the gap between germline ends came to 10 bases. The CDR3 is CASSIGAQVNSPLHF. CDR3 DNA sequence: TGTGCCAGTAGTATAGGAGCTCAGGTTAATTCACCCCTCCACTTT.

The chain joins TRBV4-3 to TRBJ2-7, with TRBD1 matching 7 bases. This CDR3 comprises 15 residues. Germline values: CDR1 LGHNA, CDR2 YSLEER. V shed 0 bases and J 0 bases; nucleotides not matched to a gene: 2. The CDR3 nucleotides are TGCGCCAGCAGCCAAGACAGGGGGTTCTCCTACGAGCAGTACTTC. This sequence encodes CASSQDRGFSYEQYF.

In this sample, this clone turned up a few times. The chain has TRBV5-4 and TRBJ2-1; possibly TRBD2 for D (6 bases). This CDR3 has 14 amino acids. V shed 0 bases and J shed 7 bases, with 11 bases lying between them. Germline values: CDR1 SGHNT, CDR2 YYREEE (reference sequence). In nucleotides, the CDR3 is TGTGCCAGCAGCTTGGGGGAGCGGGTTAATGAGCAGTTCTTC. Amino acids: CASSLGERVNEQFF.

The chain uses TRBV13 and TRBJ2-1; no clear D gene. Trimming removed 2 bases from V and 0 bases from J, with 8 bases in between. CDR3 length: 15 amino acids. Germline V gene sequence: CDR1 PRHDT, CDR2 FYEKMQ (reference sequence). The CDR3 sequence: CASSLYGSSYNEQFF. In DNA form, the CDR3 reads TGTGCCAGCAGCTTATATGGAAGCTCCTACAATGAGCAGTTCTTC.

The CDR3 protein is CASGLGLGQETQYF. Here the CDR3 DNA reads TGTGCTAGTGGTCTAGGGTTAGGCCAAGAGACCCAGTACTTC. The chain is built from TRBV12-5 and TRBJ2-5; no clear D. This CDR3 comprises 14 residues. Germline-derived CDR1 and CDR2 are LGHNT and FRNRAP. The V end lost 5 bases, the J end lost 1 base, and 11 bases lay between the germline ends.

This chain links TRBV5-6 with TRBJ2-3; the match to TRBD2 covers 13 bases. Germline-derived CDR1 and CDR2 are SGHDT and YYEEEE. This CDR3 region has 19 residues. J lost 0 bases, V lost 0 bases, and 7 bases had no gene match. The CDR3, as DNA: TGTGCCAGCAGCTTGGTGTGGACTAGCGGGGGAAGTAGCACAGATACGCAGTATTTT. This gives the protein CASSLVWTSGGSSTDTQYF. Supplemented by reference TRBV5-6 and TRBJ2-3, the full variable domain reads DAGVTQSPTHLIKTRGQQVTLRCSPKSGHDTVSWYQQALGQGPQFIFQYYEEEERQRGNFPDRFSGHQFPNYSSELNVNALLLGDSALYLCASSLVWTSGGSSTDTQYFGPGTRLTVL.

The J gene is TRBJ2-5, the V gene TRBV15; D unresolved. The V end lost 5 bases, the J end lost 5 bases, and 12 bases lay between the germline ends. Germline-derived CDR1 and CDR2 are LNHNV and YYDKDF (reference sequence). This CDR3 region has 13 residues. This CDR3 reads CATSRAPRETQYF. As DNA, the CDR3 is TGTGCCACCAGCCGGGCCCCCAGGGAGACCCAGTACTTC. Combining the CDR3 with reference TRBV15 and TRBJ2-5 gives the whole variable domain DAMVIQNPRYQVTQFGKPVTLSCSQTLNHNVMYWYQQKSSQAPKLLFHYYDKDFNNEADTPDNFQSRRPNTSFCFLDIRSPGLGDTAMYLCATSRAPRETQYFGPGTRLLVL.